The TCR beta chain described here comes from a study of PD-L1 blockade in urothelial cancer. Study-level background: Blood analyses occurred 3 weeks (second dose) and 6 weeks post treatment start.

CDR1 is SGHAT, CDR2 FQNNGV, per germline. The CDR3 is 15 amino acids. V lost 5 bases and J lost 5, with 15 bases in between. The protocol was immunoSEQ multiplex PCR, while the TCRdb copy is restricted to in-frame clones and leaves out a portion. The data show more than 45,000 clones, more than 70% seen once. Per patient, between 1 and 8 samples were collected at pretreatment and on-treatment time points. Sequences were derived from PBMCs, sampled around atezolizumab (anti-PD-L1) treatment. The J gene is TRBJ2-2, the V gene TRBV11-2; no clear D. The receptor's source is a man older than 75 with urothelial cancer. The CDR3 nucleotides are TGTGCCAGCAGCCCGTTAGGCTACAGAACCGGGGAGCTGTTTTTT. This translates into CASSPLGYRTGELFF.